The 23 T cell receptor beta chains below all came from one sample that was sequenced in a study of T cells in Graves' hyperthyroidism and ophthalmopathy. TCR beta CDR3 regions were amplified from RNA transcripts. A set of HTBI primers served as the primers for a first-round RT-PCR of the TCR CDR3. TCRdb re-called the multiplex PCR reads through MiXCR, storing one row per CDR3 protein. The sample lists approximately 510,000 distinct CDR3 sequences; about 20% were seen once. The source material was blood. These TCRs come from a man younger than 30 with Graves' hyperthyroidism.

This clonotype has a count of ten or more. This may be a read error: a much more frequent sequence differs by one nucleotide. The chain recombines TRBV6-4 with TRBJ1-2, with TRBD1 matching 7 bases. CDR1 is MRHNA and CDR2 is SNTAGT in the germline V gene. This CDR3 is 17 amino acids long. The CDR3 DNA sequence: TGTGCCTGCAGTCGTATGAGGGGGCCCTTATCCAACTATGGCTACACCTTC. Amino acid sequence: CACSRMRGPLSNYGYTF.

The sample holds many counts of this clonotype. The chain recombines TRBV7-7 with TRBJ2-6; D not resolved. Between the trimmed V and J ends, which lost 6 bases and 0 bases, there was a span of 6 bases. The length of the CDR3 is 14 residues. CDR1 and CDR2 (germline): SSHAT, FNYEAQ (reference sequence). This CDR3 reads CASSAASGANVLTF. The CDR3 DNA is TGTGCCAGCAGTGCTGCCTCTGGGGCCAACGTCCTGACTTTC.

This clonotype was detected a few times. This chain joins TRBV9 and TRBJ1-5, with D unclear. The CDR3 consists of 14 residues. The V end was cut by 0 bases, the J end by 9 bases, with 13 bases between. CDR1 and CDR2 from the germline V gene are SGDLS and YYNGEE. CDR3 protein: CASSVDPLYSPQHF. In DNA form, the CDR3 reads TGTGCCAGCAGCGTAGACCCCCTTTATTCGCCCCAGCATTTT.

This clonotype was observed many times. The V call is TRBV12-3 or TRBV12-4, the J call TRBJ1-2, with a possible D match to TRBD1 (5 bases). The CDR3 contains 13 residues. V dropped 2 bases and J dropped 5 bases, with 9 bases sitting between them. CDR3 loop: CASSLWDPYGYTF. The CDR3 nucleotides read TGTGCCAGCAGTTTATGGGACCCTTATGGCTACACCTTC.

This clonotype was observed many times. The chain links TRBV20-1 to TRBJ1-5; 9 nucleotides match TRBD1. V shed 4 bases and J 4 bases; nucleotides not matched to a gene: 8. This CDR3 comprises 15 residues. Germline V gives CDR1 DFQATT, CDR2 SNEGSKA (reference sequence). For the CDR3, the DNA is TGCAGTGCTAAGCTTGCGACAGGGGGGAATCAGCCCCAGCATTTT. As protein: CSAKLATGGNQPQHF.

The sample holds many counts of this clonotype. The gene calls are TRBV7-9 and TRBJ2-5, with 8 bases aligning to TRBD2. Germline assignment: CDR1 SEHNR and CDR2 FQNEAQ (reference sequence). The CDR3 totals 14 residues. V gave up 8 bases and J gave up 2 bases; unmatched junction bases: 7. The CDR3 here is CASVRGGMQETQYF. CDR3 bases: TGTGCCAGCGTTCGGGGGGGTATGCAAGAGACCCAGTACTTC.

This clonotype was seen a handful of times. The chain recombines TRBV19 with TRBJ1-1; TRBD1 might be the D (5 bases). Germline V lookup: CDR1 LNHDA, CDR2 SQIVND (reference sequence). V lost 5 bases, J lost 1 base, and 11 bases lay in between. This CDR3 has 14 residues. The CDR3 DNA reads TGTGCCAGTAGTGCCTCGACAGCGAACACTGAAGCTTTCTTT. Translating it yields CASSASTANTEAFF.

This clonotype was counted between two and nine times. The rearrangement links TRBV14 to TRBJ1-1; perhaps TRBD1 as D (6 bases). Trimming took 2 bases from V and 0 from J, leaving 13 bases between them. The CDR3 contains 16 residues. Looked up from germline, CDR1 is SGHDN and CDR2 is FVKESK. The CDR3 DNA is TGTGCCAGCAGCCAACGAGGGGGTAAGATGAACACTGAAGCTTTCTTT. Encoded protein: CASSQRGGKMNTEAFF.

This clonotype has more than one count but fewer than ten. The rearrangement links TRBV9 to TRBJ1-1; D gene uncertain. From germline, CDR1 is SGDLS and CDR2 YYNGEE. The length of the CDR3 is 13 residues. The ends were cut back, 0 bases at V and 0 bases at J, with 3 bases in the middle. The CDR3 sequence: CASSVVVNTEAFF. The DNA of the CDR3 is TGTGCCAGCAGCGTAGTCGTGAACACTGAAGCTTTCTTT.

This clonotype was seen many times. The chain links TRBV20-1 to TRBJ1-1; weak D call: TRBD1 (5 bases). In germline, CDR1 is DFQATT, CDR2 SNEGSKA (reference sequence). The CDR3 is 11 residues long. V was pared by 1 base and J by 11 bases, with 11 bases between. The CDR3: CSARVGGDAFF. CDR3 sequence (DNA): TGCAGTGCTAGAGTGGGAGGGGACGCTTTCTTT.

This clonotype was observed a few times. The V and J genes are TRBV7-2 and TRBJ2-4, with D perhaps TRBD2 (6 bases). The CDR3 loop spans 14 amino acids. V lost 1 base and J lost 7, with 11 bases in between. Germline values: CDR1 SGHTA, CDR2 FQGNSA. The CDR3 DNA is TGTGCCAGCAGCTTAGATGGGGCGGGGAACATTCAGTACTTC. Amino acids: CASSLDGAGNIQYF.

V gene TRBV28 combines with J gene TRBJ1-1; D is undetermined. Looked up from germline, CDR1 is MDHEN and CDR2 is SYDVKM. V was pared by 3 bases and J by 1 base, with 12 bases between. The CDR3 extends over 15 amino acids. Here the CDR3 DNA reads TGTGCCAGCAGTTTGTGGGAAACGCAGAACACTGAAGCTTTCTTT. Protein product: CASSLWETQNTEAFF.

This clonotype was seen ten or more times. The rearrangement joins TRBV2 to TRBJ2-7; D tentatively reads TRBD1 or TRBD2 (6 bases each). V shed 8 bases and J shed 12 bases, with 23 bases lying between them. From germline, CDR1 is SNHLY and CDR2 FYNNEI. The CDR3 is 13 amino acids. The CDR3 nucleotides are TGTGCCAGCGCGCCAACCGGATGGGGGGCAGGGTACTTC. The encoded protein is CASAPTGWGAGYF.

This clonotype was seen more than once but under ten times. A junction end diverges from the germline sequence, so it may reflect a read error. The gene calls are TRBV30 and TRBJ1-1, with D perhaps matching TRBD1 (6 bases). Germline assignment: CDR1 GTSNPN and CDR2 SVGIG (reference sequence). This CDR3 is built from 15 residues. The CDR3 spells CAWDSPGHRALGEIF. The CDR3, as DNA: TGTGCCTGGGACTCCCCGGGACACCGGGCCCTGGGGGAAATCTTT.

This clonotype was counted many times. The genes are TRBV12-3 or TRBV12-4 and TRBJ2-7, with D perhaps matching TRBD2 (6 bases). The CDR3 is 15 amino acids. Trimming left V 3 bases short and J 5 bases short, with 17 bases between. This CDR3 reads CASSLVRRGRDEQYF. For the CDR3, the DNA is TGTGCCAGCAGTTTGGTCAGGAGGGGACGGGACGAGCAGTACTTC.

This clonotype was seen many times. The chain combines TRBV6-5 with TRBJ1-1, with 7 positions matching TRBD1. CDR1 MNHEY and CDR2 SVGAGI come from the germline V gene. With 4 bases clipped from V and 3 bases from J, the junction kept 2 bases outside the gene matches. The length of the CDR3 is 13 residues. For the CDR3, the DNA is TGTGCCAGCAGTTCTGACAGGGACACTGAAGCTTTCTTT. Its protein is CASSSDRDTEAFF.

This clonotype turned up a few times. The chain recombines TRBV30 with TRBJ1-1, with 7 bases that match TRBD1. The V gene's germline CDR1 is GTSNPN and CDR2 SVGIG (reference sequence). The ends lost 8 bases at V and 3 bases at J; junction bases unmatched: 6. This CDR3 is 12 amino acids long. The CDR3 region is CARQGGDTEAFF. CDR3 nucleotide sequence: TGTGCCCGCCAGGGGGGCGACACTGAAGCTTTCTTT.

This clonotype was seen ten or more times. The CDR3 region has the DNA TGTGCCAGCAGTTCCGACAGGTACGAGCAGTACTTC. Protein sequence: CASSSDRYEQYF. The J gene is TRBJ2-7, the V gene TRBV12-3 or TRBV12-4; a weak D match, TRBD1 (6 bases). Trimming removed 4 bases from V and 4 bases from J, with 8 bases in between. This CDR3 region has 12 residues.

This clonotype appeared many times. The chain couples TRBV5-1 to TRBJ2-2; no clear D. Deletions cut 0 bases from V and 6 bases from J, with 9 bases between. CDR3 length equals 14 residues. CDR1 and CDR2 from the germline V gene are SGHRS and YFSETQ. CDR3 sequence: CASSLGLLPGELFF. The DNA for the CDR3 is TGCGCCAGCAGCTTGGGCCTCCTTCCCGGGGAGCTGTTTTTT.

This clonotype was found many times. The chain is built from TRBV4-1 and TRBJ2-5, with 9 bases identical to TRBD2. The germline V gene encodes CDR1 MGHRA and CDR2 YSYEKL. The CDR3 sequence is 15 residues long. V dropped 3 bases and J dropped 1; count of bases not matched to a gene: 3. CDR3 bases: TGCGCCAGCAGCCACCGAGCGGGGGGCCAAGAGACCCAGTACTTC. Its protein product is CASSHRAGGQETQYF.

The rearrangement links TRBV5-6 to TRBJ1-2, with D perhaps matching TRBD1 (5 bases). Trimming cost V 3 bases and J 4 bases, with 22 bases left between them. Germline assignment: CDR1 SGHDT and CDR2 YYEEEE. The CDR3 extends over 17 amino acids. The CDR3 sequence: CASSWGGGFTTSYGYTF. CDR3 coding DNA: TGTGCCAGCAGCTGGGGGGGGGGTTTTACGACCTCCTATGGCTACACCTTC.

This clonotype was seen repeatedly, ten times or more. The chain carries TRBV6-5 and TRBJ2-2; 14 positions match TRBD2. The CDR3 covers 14 residues. Germline V CDR1 and CDR2: MNHEY, SVGAGI. J gave up 8 bases and V 5 bases, and 1 base lay outside the gene matches. The CDR3 reads CASSRTSGGGELFF. The CDR3 bases are TGTGCCAGCAGTCGGACTAGCGGGGGGGGGGAGCTGTTTTTT.

This clonotype was seen more than once but under ten times. This chain links TRBV3-1 with TRBJ1-1; 7 bases match TRBD1. This CDR3 contains 14 residues. CDR1 LGHDT and CDR2 YNNKEL come from the germline V gene (reference sequence). Trimming removed 2 bases from V and 6 bases from J; junction bases left unmatched: 6. The CDR3 spells CASSQLDRDPEAFF. As DNA, the CDR3 is TGTGCCAGCAGCCAACTAGACAGGGACCCTGAAGCTTTCTTT.